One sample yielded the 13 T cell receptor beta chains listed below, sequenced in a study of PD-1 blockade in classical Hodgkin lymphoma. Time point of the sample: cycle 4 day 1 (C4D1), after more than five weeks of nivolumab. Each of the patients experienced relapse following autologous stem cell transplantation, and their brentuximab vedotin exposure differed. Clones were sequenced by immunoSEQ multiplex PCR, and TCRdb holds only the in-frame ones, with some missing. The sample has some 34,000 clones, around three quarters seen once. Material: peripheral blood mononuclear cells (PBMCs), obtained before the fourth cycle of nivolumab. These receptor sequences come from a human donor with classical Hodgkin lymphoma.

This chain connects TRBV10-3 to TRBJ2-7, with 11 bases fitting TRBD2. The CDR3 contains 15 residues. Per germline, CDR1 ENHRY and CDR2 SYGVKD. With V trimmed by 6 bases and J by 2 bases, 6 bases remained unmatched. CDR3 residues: CAIRVFSGRAYEQYF. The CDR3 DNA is TGTGCCATCAGGGTTTTTAGCGGGAGGGCCTACGAGCAGTACTTC.

CDR3 in DNA: TGTGCCAGCAGTGAGTCGGGGCGATGGACTGAAGCTTTCTTT. Translating it yields CASSESGRWTEAFF. This chain links TRBV2 with TRBJ1-1, with D possibly being TRBD1 (5 bases). CDR1 SNHLY and CDR2 FYNNEI come from the germline V gene. This CDR3 comprises 14 residues. V lost 3 bases, J lost 5 bases, and 13 bases lay in between.

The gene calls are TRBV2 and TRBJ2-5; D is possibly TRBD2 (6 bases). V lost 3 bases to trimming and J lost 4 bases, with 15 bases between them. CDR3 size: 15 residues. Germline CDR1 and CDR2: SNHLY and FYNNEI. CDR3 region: CASSDPRWGGETQYF. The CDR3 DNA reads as TGTGCCAGCAGTGATCCACGATGGGGAGGAGAGACCCAGTACTTC. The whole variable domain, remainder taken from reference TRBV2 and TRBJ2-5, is EPEVTQTPSHQVTQMGQEVILRCVPISNHLYFYWYRQILGQKVEFLVSFYNNEISEKSEIFDDQFSVERPDGSNFTLKIRSTKLEDSAMYFCASSDPRWGGETQYFGPGTRLLVL.

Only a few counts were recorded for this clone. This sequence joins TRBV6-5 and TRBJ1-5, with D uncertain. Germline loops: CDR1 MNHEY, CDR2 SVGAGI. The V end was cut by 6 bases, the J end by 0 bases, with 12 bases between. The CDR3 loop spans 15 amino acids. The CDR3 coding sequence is TGTGCCAGCAGGGTGGGCGTGTATAGCAATCAGCCCCAGCATTTT. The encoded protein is CASRVGVYSNQPQHF.

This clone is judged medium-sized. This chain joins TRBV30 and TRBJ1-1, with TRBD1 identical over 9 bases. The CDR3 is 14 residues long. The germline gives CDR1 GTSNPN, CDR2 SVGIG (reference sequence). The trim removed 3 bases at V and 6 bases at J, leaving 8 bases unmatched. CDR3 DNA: TGTGCCTGGAGGCGAGACAGGGGGGGCTCTGAAGCTTTCTTT. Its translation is CAWRRDRGGSEAFF.

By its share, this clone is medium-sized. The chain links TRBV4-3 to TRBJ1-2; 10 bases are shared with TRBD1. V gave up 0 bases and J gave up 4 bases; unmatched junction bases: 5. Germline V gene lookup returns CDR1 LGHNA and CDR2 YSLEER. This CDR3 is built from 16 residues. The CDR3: CASSQDRWDRGYGYTF. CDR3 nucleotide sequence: TGCGCCAGCAGCCAAGATAGATGGGACAGGGGCTATGGCTACACCTTC.

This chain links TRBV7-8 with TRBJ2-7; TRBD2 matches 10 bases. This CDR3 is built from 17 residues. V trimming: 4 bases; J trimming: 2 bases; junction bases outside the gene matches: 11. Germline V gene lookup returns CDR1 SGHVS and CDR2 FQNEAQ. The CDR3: CASSSSAGTSAPYEQYF. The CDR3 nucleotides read TGTGCCAGCAGCTCCTCGGCAGGGACTAGCGCCCCCTACGAGCAGTACTTC.

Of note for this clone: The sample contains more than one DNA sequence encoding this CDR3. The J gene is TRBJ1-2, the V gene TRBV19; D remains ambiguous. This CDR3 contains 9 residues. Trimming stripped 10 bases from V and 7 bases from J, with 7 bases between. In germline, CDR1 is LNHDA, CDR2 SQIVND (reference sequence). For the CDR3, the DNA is TGTGCCACCGGTCCTGGCTACACCTTC. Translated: CATGPGYTF.

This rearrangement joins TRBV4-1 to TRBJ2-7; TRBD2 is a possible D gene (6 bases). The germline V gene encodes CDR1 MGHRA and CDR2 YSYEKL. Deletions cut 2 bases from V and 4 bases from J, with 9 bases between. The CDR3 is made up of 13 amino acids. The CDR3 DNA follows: TGCGCCAGCAGCCAATTTCGGGGGTACGAGCAGTACTTC. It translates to CASSQFRGYEQYF.

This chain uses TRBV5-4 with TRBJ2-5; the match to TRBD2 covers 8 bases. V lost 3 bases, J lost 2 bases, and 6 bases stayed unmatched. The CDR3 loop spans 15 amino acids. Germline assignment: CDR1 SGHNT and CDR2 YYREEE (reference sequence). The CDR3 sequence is CASSSGLAAQETQYF. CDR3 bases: TGTGCCAGCAGCTCCGGACTAGCTGCTCAAGAGACCCAGTACTTC.

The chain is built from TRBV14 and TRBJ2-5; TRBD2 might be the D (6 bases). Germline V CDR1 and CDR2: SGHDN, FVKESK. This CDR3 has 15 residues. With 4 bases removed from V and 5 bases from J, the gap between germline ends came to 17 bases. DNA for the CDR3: TGTGCCAGCAGCCCCATCGGCGGGGCCCATGAGACCCAGTACTTC. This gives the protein CASSPIGGAHETQYF. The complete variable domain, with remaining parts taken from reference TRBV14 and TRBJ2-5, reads EAGVTQFPSHSVIEKGQTVTLRCDPISGHDNLYWYRRVMGKEIKFLLHFVKESKQDESGMPNNRFLAERTGGTYSTLKVQPAELEDSGVYFCASSPIGGAHETQYFGPGTRLLVL.

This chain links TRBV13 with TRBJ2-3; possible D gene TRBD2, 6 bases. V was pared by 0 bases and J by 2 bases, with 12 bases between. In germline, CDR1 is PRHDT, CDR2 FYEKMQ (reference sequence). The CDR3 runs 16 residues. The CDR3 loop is CASSLGGGTPTDTQYF. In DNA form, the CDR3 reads TGTGCCAGCAGCTTAGGTGGGGGGACTCCCACAGATACGCAGTATTTT.

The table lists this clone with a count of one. CDR3 region: CASSLGDFNYGYTF. CDR3 in DNA: TGTGCCAGCAGCTTGGGGGATTTTAACTATGGCTACACCTTC. V gene TRBV11-3 combines with J gene TRBJ1-2, with D tentatively TRBD1 (5 bases). CDR1 and CDR2 from the germline V gene are SGHNT and YENEEA. The V end lost 3 bases, the J end lost 1 base, and 9 bases lay between the germline ends. The CDR3 consists of 14 residues.